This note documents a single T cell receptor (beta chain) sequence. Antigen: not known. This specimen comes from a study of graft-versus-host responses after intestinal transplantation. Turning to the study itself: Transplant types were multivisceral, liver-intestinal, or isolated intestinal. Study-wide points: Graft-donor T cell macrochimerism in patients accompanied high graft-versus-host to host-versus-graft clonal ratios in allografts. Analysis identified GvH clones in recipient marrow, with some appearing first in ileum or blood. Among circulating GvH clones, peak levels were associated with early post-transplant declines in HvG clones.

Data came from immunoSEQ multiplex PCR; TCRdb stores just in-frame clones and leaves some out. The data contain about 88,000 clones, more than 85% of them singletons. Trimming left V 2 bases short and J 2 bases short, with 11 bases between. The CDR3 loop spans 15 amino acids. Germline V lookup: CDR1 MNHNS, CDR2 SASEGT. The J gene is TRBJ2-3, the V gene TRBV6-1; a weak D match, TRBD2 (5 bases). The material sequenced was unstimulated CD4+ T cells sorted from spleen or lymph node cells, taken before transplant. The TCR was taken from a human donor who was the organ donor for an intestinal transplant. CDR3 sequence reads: CASSEFRRVTDTQYF. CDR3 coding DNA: TGTGCCAGCAGTGAATTCAGGCGGGTCACAGATACGCAGTATTTT.